A single sample gave rise to the 6 T cell receptor beta chains below, sequenced in a study of blood T cell repertoires in COVID-19. Clones were read by immunoSEQ multiplex PCR, and TCRdb kept only the in-frame ones, dropping some. The sample records 95,000 to 150,000 clones, over 60% being singletons. Sequenced sample: peripheral blood. Every receptor here comes from a middle-aged man with active or convalescent COVID-19.

This clone appeared once. The genes are TRBV4-3 and TRBJ1-3; unclear D gene. Trimming shortened V by 8 bases and J by 4 bases, and 18 bases separated the two germline ends. Germline CDR1 and CDR2: LGHNA and YSLEER. This CDR3 region has 15 residues. This CDR3 is CASSVGGNAGNTIYF. The CDR3 DNA reads as TGCGCCAGCTCGGTAGGAGGGAATGCAGGAAACACCATATATTTT.

This clone was recorded a few times. The chain combines TRBV9 with TRBJ2-1, with 9 nucleotides matching TRBD2. V lost 4 bases and J lost 8; bases outside the gene matches: 13. The CDR3 is 16 residues long. The V gene's germline CDR1 is SGDLS and CDR2 YYNGEE. This CDR3 reads CASSPPVAGVRDEQFF. Written as DNA, the CDR3 is TGTGCCAGCAGCCCCCCTGTAGCGGGAGTGAGGGATGAGCAGTTCTTC.

The rearrangement links TRBV28 to TRBJ1-2; possibly TRBD1 for D (5 bases). Trimming took 4 bases from V and 3 from J, leaving 12 bases between them. CDR3 size: 14 residues. Germline lookup yields CDR1 MDHEN and CDR2 SYDVKM. CDR3 nucleotides: TGTGCCAGCAGTTCAGGTGGGGGGGACTATGGCTACACCTTC. As protein: CASSSGGGDYGYTF.

The CDR3 DNA sequence: TGTGCCAGCAGGGCGGAACGGCACTATTTT. Protein product: CASRAERHYF. The V gene is TRBV27, the J gene TRBJ2-3; D ambiguous. Germline lookup yields CDR1 MNHEY and CDR2 SMNVEV (reference sequence). This CDR3 region has 10 residues. V shed 6 bases and J shed 15 bases, with 13 bases lying between them.

In its sample, this clone was seen once. The rearrangement links TRBV28 to TRBJ1-2; 9 nucleotides line up with TRBD1. The CDR3 has 14 amino acids. The junction had 8 bases not matched to a gene; V was cut back by 7 bases and J by 5 bases. The germline CDR1 and CDR2 sequences are MDHEN and SYDVKM. In DNA form, the CDR3 reads TGTGCCAGCAAAGATATGACAGGGGGTTATGGCTACACCTTC. It yields the protein CASKDMTGGYGYTF.

The chain employs TRBV5-1 and TRBJ2-2; D not resolved. V shed 0 bases and J shed 5 bases, with 5 bases lying between them. CDR1 and CDR2 from the germline V gene are SGHRS and YFSETQ. The CDR3 spans 13 residues. CDR3: CASSLDGTGELFF. The CDR3 DNA follows: TGCGCCAGCAGCTTGGACGGGACCGGGGAGCTGTTTTTT.